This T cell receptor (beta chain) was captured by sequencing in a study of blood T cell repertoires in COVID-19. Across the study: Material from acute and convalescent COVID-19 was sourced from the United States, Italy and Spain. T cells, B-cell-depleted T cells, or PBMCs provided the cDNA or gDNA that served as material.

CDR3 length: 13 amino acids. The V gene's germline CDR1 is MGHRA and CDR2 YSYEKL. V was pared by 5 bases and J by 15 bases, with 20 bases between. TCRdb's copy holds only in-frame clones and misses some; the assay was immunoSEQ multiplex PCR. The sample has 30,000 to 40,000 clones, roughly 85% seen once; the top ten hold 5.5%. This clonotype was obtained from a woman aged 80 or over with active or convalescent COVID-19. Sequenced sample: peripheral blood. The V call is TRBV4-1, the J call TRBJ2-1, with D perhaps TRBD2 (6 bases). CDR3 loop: CASSFLTGEPTFF. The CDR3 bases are TGCGCCAGCAGCTTCCTTACGGGGGAGCCTACGTTCTTC.